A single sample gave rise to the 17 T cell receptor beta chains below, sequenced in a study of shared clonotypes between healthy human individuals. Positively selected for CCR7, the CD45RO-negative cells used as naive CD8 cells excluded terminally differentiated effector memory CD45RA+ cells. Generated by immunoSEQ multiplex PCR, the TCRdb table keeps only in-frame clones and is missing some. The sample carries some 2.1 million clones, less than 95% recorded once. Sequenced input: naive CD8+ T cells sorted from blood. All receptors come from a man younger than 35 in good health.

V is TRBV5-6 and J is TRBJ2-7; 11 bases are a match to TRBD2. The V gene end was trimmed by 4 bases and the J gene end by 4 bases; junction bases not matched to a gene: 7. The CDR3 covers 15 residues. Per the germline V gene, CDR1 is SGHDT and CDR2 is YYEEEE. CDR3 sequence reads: CASSGTSGSKYEQYF. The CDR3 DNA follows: TGTGCCAGCAGCGGTACTAGCGGGAGTAAGTACGAGCAGTACTTC.

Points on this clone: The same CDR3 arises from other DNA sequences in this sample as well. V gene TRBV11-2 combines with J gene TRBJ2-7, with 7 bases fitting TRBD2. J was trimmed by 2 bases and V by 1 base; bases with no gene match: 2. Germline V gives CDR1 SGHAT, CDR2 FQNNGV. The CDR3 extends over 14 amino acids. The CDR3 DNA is TGTGCCAGCAGCTTAGGGGCGGGGGCCTACGAGCAGTACTTC. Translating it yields CASSLGAGAYEQYF.

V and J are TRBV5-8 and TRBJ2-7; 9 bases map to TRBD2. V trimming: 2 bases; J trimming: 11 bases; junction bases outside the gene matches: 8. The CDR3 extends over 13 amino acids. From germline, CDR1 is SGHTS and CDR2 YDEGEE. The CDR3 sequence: CASSFSGGYSEYF. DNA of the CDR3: TGTGCCAGCAGCTTTAGCGGGGGCTACTCGGAGTACTTC.

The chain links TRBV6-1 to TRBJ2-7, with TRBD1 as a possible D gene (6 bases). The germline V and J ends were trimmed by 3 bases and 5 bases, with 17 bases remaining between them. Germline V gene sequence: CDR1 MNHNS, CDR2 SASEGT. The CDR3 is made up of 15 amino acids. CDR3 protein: CASSDIGPRGHEQYF. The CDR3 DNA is TGTGCCAGCAGTGATATTGGGCCCAGGGGCCACGAGCAGTACTTC.

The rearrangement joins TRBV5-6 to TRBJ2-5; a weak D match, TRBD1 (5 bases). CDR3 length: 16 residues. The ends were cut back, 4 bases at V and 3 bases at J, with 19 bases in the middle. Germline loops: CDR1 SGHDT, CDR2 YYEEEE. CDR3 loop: CASSLTWVGPKETQYF. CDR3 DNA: TGTGCCAGCAGCCTAACGTGGGTGGGGCCGAAAGAGACCCAGTACTTC. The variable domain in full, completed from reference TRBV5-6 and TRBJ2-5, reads DAGVTQSPTHLIKTRGQQVTLRCSPKSGHDTVSWYQQALGQGPQFIFQYYEEEERQRGNFPDRFSGHQFPNYSSELNVNALLLGDSALYLCASSLTWVGPKETQYFGPGTRLLVL.

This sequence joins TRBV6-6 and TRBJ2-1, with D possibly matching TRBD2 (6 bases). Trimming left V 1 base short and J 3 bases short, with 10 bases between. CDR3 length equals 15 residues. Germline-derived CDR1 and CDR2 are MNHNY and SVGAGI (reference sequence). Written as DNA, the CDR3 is TGTGCCAGCAGTTACTTAGCGGAGGGCTACAATGAGCAGTTCTTC. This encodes CASSYLAEGYNEQFF.

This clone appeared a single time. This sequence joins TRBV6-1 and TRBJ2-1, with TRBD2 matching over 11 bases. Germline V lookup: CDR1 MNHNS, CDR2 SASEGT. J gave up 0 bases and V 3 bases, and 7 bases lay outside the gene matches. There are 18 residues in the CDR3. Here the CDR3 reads CASSDTSGSHRSYNEQFF. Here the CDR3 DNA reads TGTGCCAGCAGTGATACTAGCGGGAGTCACCGCTCCTACAATGAGCAGTTCTTC.

The CDR3 DNA reads TGCGCCAGCAGCCAGGTCTGGGGGGGCCCCTACGAGCAGTACTTC. Translated: CASSQVWGGPYEQYF. This chain connects TRBV4-3 to TRBJ2-7; D is perhaps TRBD2 (7 bases). This CDR3 region has 15 residues. The germline V and J ends were trimmed by 3 bases and 2 bases, with 14 bases remaining between them. Germline V gene sequence: CDR1 LGHNA, CDR2 YSLEER.

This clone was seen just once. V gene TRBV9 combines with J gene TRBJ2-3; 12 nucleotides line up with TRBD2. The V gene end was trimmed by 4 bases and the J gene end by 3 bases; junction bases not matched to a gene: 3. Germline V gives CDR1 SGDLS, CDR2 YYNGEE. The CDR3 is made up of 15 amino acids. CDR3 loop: CASSWTSGDTDTQYF. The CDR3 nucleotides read TGTGCCAGCAGCTGGACTAGCGGGGATACAGATACGCAGTATTTT.

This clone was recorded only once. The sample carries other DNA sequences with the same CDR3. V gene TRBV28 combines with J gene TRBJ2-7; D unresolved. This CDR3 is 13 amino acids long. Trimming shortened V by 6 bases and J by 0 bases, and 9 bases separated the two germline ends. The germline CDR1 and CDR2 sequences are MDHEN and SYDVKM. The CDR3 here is CASSSPGSYEQYF. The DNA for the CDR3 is TGTGCCAGCAGCTCCCCCGGCTCCTACGAGCAGTACTTC.

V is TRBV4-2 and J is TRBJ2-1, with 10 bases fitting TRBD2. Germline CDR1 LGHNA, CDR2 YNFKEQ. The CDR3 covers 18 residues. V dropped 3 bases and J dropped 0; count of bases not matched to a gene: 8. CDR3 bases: TGTGCCAGCAGCCATCTTAGCGGGGGGCCTTACTCCTACAATGAGCAGTTCTTC. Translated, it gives CASSHLSGGPYSYNEQFF.

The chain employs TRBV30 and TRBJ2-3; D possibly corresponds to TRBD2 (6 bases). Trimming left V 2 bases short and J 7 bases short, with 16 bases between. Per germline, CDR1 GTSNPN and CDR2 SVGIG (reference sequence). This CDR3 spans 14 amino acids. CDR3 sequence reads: CAWSSGTSDHTQYF. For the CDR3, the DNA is TGTGCCTGGAGTTCCGGGACTTCGGATCATACGCAGTATTTT. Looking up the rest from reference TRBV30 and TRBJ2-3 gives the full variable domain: SQTIHQWPATLVQPVGSPLSLECTVEGTSNPNLYWYRQAAGRGLQLLFYSVGIGQISSEVPQNLSASRPQDRQFILSSKKLLLSDSGFYLCAWSSGTSDHTQYFGPGTRLTVL.

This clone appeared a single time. This CDR3 reads CASSQDPTADTQYF. The DNA of the CDR3 is TGTGCCAGCAGCCAAGATCCGACAGCCGATACGCAGTATTTT. This chain uses TRBV14 with TRBJ2-3; D is possibly TRBD1 (5 bases). The ends were cut back, 0 bases at V and 6 bases at J, with 10 bases in the middle. From germline, CDR1 is SGHDN and CDR2 FVKESK. The CDR3 runs to 14 residues.

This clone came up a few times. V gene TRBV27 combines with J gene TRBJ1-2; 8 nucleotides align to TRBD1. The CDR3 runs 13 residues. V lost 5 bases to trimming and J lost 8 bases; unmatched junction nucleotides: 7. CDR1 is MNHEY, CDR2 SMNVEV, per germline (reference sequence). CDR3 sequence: CASSPGTGEGYTF. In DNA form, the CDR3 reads TGTGCCAGCAGTCCGGGGACAGGAGAAGGCTACACCTTC.

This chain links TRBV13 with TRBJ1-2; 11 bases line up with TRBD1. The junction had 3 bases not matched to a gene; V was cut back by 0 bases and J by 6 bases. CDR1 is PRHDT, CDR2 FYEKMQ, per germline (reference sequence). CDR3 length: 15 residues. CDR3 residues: CASSLGMGQGDGYTF. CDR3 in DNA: TGTGCCAGCAGCTTAGGCATGGGACAGGGGGATGGCTACACCTTC. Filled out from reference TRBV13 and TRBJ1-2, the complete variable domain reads AAGVIQSPRHLIKEKRETATLKCYPIPRHDTVYWYQQGPGQDPQFLISFYEKMQSDKGSIPDRFSAQQFSDYHSELNMSSLELGDSALYFCASSLGMGQGDGYTFGSGTRLTVV.

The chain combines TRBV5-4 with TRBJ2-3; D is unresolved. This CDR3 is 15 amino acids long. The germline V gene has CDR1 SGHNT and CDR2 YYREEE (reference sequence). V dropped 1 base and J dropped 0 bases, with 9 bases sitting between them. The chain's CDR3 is CASSLPTASTDTQYF. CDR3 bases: TGTGCCAGCAGCTTGCCTACGGCTAGCACAGATACGCAGTATTTT.

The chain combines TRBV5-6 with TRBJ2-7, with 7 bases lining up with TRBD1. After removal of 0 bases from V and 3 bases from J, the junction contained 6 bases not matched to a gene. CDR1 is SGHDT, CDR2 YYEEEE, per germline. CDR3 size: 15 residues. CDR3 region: CASSLDGQAYYEQYF. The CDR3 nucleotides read TGTGCCAGCAGCTTGGACGGACAGGCCTACTACGAGCAGTACTTC.